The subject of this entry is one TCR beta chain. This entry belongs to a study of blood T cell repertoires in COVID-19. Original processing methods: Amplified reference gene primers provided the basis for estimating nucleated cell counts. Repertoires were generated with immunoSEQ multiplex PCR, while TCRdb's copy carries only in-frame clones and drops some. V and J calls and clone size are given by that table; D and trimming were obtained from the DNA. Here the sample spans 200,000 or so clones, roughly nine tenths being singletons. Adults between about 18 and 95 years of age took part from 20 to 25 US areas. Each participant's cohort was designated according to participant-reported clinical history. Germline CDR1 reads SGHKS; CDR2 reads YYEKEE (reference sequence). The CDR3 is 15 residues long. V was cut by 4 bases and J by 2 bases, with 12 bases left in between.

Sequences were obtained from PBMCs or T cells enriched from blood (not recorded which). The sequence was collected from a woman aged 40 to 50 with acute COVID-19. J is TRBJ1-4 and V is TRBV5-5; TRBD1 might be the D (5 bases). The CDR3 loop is CASSSHRSTNEKLFF. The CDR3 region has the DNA TGTGCCAGCAGCAGCCACAGGAGTACTAATGAAAAACTGTTTTTT.